This T cell receptor beta chain came from a study of identical twins. Looked up from germline, CDR1 is SQVTM and CDR2 is ANQGSEA. Trimming removed 3 bases from V and 3 bases from J, with 6 bases in between. The CDR3 covers 12 residues. TCRdb processed the 5' RACE reads anew with MiXCR; each CDR3 protein has one entry. The sample has about 890,000 distinct CDR3 sequences, approximately 13% seen once. This clonotype occurred many times. This same sample was also part of a study on yellow fever vaccine responses in identical twins.

The chain uses TRBV29-1 and TRBJ1-3, with a possible D match to TRBD1 (5 bases). The receptor's source is a woman under 30 in good health. Sequenced sample: PBMCs. The CDR3 bases are TGCAGCGTTGAGGGGCTTGGAAACACCATATATTTT. It encodes CSVEGLGNTIYF.